There are a few counts of the clone carrying this T cell receptor (beta chain). The data derive from a study of blood T cell repertoires in COVID-19. Study background: The United States, Italy and Spain supplied acute and convalescent COVID-19 samples. Nucleic acid was either cDNA or gDNA, and it came from T cells, B-cell-depleted T cells, or PBMCs.

The CDR3 extends over 15 amino acids. Germline CDR1 and CDR2: KGHSH and LQKENI. The ends were cut back, 3 bases at V and 0 bases at J, with 9 bases in the middle. Per the original methods: Estimated nucleated cell counts came from reference gene primer amplification. Some clones are missing from TCRdb's copy, which holds only in-frame ones; the method was immunoSEQ multiplex PCR. V and J calls and clone size come straight from that table; D and trimming were deduced from the DNA. The sample contains about 260,000 clones, approximately 86% of which appear only once. The sequence was obtained from a human donor in a cohort sampled during active COVID-19. The gene calls are TRBV18 and TRBJ2-1; D ambiguous. Sequenced material: peripheral blood. The CDR3 loop is CASSPSSSSYNEQFF. The CDR3 DNA follows: TGTGCCAGCTCACCTAGTTCTAGCTCCTACAATGAGCAGTTCTTC.